Listed below are T cell receptor beta chains from one sample, sequenced in a study of cytotoxic CD8 clonotypes in ibrutinib-treated CLL. Sequencing used immunoSEQ multiplex PCR; TCRdb keeps in-frame clones, though not all of them. The table has around 250,000 clones, under 75% seen once. Specimen: PBMCs, collected after 24 months of ibrutinib treatment. These receptors were obtained from a human donor with chronic lymphocytic leukemia. The CDR3 runs from the conserved cysteine through the conserved F or W. A D gene is named only where the DNA matches it firmly. Only some rows state a clone size, as once, few, many or a class for expanded clones.

D gene,J gene,V gene,clone size,CDR3 DNA,CDR3 protein
-,TRBJ1-4,TRBV4-2,few,TGTGCCAGCAGCCAAGCGGGGGGGGCTAATGAAAAACTGTTTTTT,CASSQAGGANEKLFF
TRBD2,TRBJ2-7,TRBV5-1,-,TGCGCCAGCAGCGCCTTAGCGGGAAGGCACTACGAGCAGTACTTC,CASSALAGRHYEQYF
-,TRBJ1-4,TRBV28,-,TGTGCCAGCAGTTTAAGGGCGGAACTGTTTTTT,CASSLRAELFF
TRBD2,TRBJ2-6,TRBV5-1,-,TGCGCCAGCAGCTTGGCCTGGGAGGGCGGCGTCCTGACTTTC,CASSLAWEGGVLTF
TRBD1,TRBJ2-5,TRBV7-9,-,TGTGCCAGCAGCTTCCGGACAGGGCTGGAGACCCAGTACTTC,CASSFRTGLETQYF
-,TRBJ1-1,TRBV6-1,-,TGTGCCAGCAGTGCCCGGGGGAACACTGAAGCTTTCTTT,CASSARGNTEAFF
-,TRBJ2-7,TRBV27,-,TGTGCCAGCAGTTTGGTTGGCGGGCAGTCCCCCTACGAGCAGTACTTC,CASSLVGGQSPYEQYF
-,TRBJ2-7,TRBV27,-,TGTGCCAGCAGTTTCAGGGGAAGCTCCTACGAGCAGTACTTC,CASSFRGSSYEQYF
-,TRBJ1-1,TRBV29-1,-,TGCAGCGTTGCCCCGACATGGCCGAACACTGAAGCTTTCTTT,CSVAPTWPNTEAFF
-,TRBJ2-7,TRBV27,-,TGTGCCAGCAGACCCTTTGGGGGCTACGAGCAGTACTTC,CASRPFGGYEQYF
TRBD2,TRBJ2-5,TRBV11-2,few,TGTGCCAGCAGCTCAGGGGCTAGCGGGTGGAGAGAGACCCAGTACTTC,CASSSGASGWRETQYF
-,TRBJ2-1,TRBV28,-,TGTGCCAGCAGTTCCTGGATCAAGGGCGATGAGCAGTTCTTC,CASSSWIKGDEQFF
-,TRBJ2-7,TRBV6-5,few,TGTGCCAGCAGTTACTCATTCAGTCTCTCCTACGAGCAGTACTTC,CASSYSFSLSYEQYF
-,TRBJ1-2,TRBV6-5,-,TGTGCCAGCACGGTAACGGGGCTCTCTCGCTACACCTTC,CASTVTGLSRYTF
-,TRBJ1-2,TRBV5-1,-,TGCGCCAGCAGCTTGGATGCAAACTATGGCTACACCTTC,CASSLDANYGYTF
TRBD1,TRBJ2-2,TRBV9,-,TGTGCCAGCAGAAGGACAGGAGCGGAGGGGGAGCTGTTTTTT,CASRRTGAEGELFF
-,TRBJ2-3,TRBV6-5,-,TGTGCCAGCAGCTCAGCAGATACGCAGTATTTT,CASSSADTQYF